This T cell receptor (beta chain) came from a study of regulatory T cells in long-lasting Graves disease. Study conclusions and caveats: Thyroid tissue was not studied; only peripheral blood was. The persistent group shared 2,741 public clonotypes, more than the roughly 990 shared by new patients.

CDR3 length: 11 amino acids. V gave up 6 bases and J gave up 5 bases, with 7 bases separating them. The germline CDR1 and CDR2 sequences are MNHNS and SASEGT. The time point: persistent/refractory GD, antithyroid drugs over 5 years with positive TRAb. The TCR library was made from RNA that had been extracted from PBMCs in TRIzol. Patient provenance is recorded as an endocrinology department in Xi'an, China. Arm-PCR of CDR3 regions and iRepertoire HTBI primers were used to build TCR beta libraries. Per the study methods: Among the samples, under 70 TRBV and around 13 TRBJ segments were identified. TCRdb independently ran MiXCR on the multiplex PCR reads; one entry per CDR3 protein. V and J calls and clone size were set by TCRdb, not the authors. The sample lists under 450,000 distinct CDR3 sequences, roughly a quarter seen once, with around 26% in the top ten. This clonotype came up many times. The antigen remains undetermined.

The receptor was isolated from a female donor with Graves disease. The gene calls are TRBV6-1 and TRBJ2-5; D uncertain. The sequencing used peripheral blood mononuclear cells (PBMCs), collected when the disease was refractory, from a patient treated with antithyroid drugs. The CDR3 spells CASRSSETQYF. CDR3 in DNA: TGTGCCAGCAGATCGTCCGAGACCCAGTACTTC.